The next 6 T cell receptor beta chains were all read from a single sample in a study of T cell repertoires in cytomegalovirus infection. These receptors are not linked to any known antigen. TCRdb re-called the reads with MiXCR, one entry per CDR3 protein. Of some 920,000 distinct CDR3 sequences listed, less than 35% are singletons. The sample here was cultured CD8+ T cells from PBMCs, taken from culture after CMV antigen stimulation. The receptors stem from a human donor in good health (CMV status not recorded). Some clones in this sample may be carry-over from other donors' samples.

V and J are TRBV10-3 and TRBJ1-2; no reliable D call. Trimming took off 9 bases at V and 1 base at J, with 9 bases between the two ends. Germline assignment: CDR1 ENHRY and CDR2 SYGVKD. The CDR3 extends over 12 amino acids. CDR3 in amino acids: CAILRFNYGYTF. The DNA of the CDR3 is TGTGCCATACTCAGATTTAACTATGGCTACACCTTC.

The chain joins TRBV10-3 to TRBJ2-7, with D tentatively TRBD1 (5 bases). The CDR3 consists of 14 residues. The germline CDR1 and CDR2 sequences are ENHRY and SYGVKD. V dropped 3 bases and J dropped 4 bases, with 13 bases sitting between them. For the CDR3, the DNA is TGTGCCATCAGTGACCCTACCAGGGCTTACGAGCAGTACTTC. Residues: CAISDPTRAYEQYF.

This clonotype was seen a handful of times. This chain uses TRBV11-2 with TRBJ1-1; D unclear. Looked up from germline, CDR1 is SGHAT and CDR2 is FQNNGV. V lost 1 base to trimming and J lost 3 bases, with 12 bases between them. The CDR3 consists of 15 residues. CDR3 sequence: CASSLGGIRYTEAFF. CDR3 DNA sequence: TGTGCCAGCAGCTTAGGAGGGATTCGGTACACTGAAGCTTTCTTT.

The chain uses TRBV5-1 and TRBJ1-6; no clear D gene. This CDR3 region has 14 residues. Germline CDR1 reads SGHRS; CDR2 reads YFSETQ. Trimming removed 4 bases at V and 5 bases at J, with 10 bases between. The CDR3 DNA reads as TGCGCCAGCAGCCCAGGAATCGATAATTCACCCCTCCACTTT. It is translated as CASSPGIDNSPLHF.

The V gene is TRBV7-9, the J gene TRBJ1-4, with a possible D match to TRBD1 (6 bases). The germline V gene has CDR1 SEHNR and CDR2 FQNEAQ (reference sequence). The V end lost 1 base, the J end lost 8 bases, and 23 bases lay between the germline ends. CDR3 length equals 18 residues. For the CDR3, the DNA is TGTGCCAGCAGCTTAGATTTATTACGCGGGGGGCGCTCGGAAAAACTGTTTTTT. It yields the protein CASSLDLLRGGRSEKLFF.

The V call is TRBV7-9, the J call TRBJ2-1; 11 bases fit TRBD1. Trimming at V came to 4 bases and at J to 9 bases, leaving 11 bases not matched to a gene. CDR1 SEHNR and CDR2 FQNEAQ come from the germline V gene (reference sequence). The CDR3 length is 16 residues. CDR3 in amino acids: CASSSPPRTGGVEQFF. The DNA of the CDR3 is TGTGCCAGCAGCTCGCCCCCCCGGACAGGGGGCGTTGAGCAGTTCTTC. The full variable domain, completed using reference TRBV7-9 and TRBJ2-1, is DTGVSQNPRHKITKRGQNVTFRCDPISEHNRLYWYRQTLGQGPEFLTYFQNEAQLEKSRLLSDRFSAERPKGSFSTLEIQRTEQGDSAMYLCASSSPPRTGGVEQFFGPGTRLTVL.